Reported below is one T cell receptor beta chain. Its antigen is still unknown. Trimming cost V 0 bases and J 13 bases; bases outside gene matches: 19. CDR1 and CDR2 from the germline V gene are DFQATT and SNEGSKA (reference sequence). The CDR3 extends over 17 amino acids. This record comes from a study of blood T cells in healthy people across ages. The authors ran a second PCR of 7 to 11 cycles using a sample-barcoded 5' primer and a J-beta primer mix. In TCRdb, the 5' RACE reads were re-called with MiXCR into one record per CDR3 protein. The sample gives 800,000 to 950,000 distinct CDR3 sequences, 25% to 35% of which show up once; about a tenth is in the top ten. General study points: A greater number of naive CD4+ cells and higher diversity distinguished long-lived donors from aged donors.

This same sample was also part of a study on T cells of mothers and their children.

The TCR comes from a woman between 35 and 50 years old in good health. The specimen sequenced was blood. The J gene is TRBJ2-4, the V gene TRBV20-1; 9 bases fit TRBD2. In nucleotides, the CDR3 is TGCAGTGCTAGAGATAACGTCCGGAGCGGGGGGTACAATGAGCAGTACTTC. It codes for CSARDNVRSGGYNEQYF.